Each of the 11 T cell receptor beta chains below was sequenced from the same sample in a study of T cells in localized non-small cell lung cancer. TCRdb keeps only in-frame clones here, not all; method: immunoSEQ multiplex PCR. The table shows about 92,000 clones, with roughly 93% occurring only once. The sequencing used PBMCs, collected before any cancer treatment. These receptors were taken from a woman aged 35-75 years with stage II squamous cell lung carcinoma.

This chain connects TRBV21-1 to TRBJ2-3; the tabulated D call, TRBD1, remains unverified against the DNA. TRBV21-1 is a recognized pseudogene. The CDR3 sequence is 20 residues long. Here the CDR3 DNA reads TGTGCCAGCAGCAAAGGGGTTTCCGGGGTACAGGGAAGTGGGACAGATACGCAGTATTTT. The encoded protein is CASSKGVSGVQGSGTDTQYF.

The chain recombines TRBV5-6 with TRBJ1-5; a possible D gene is TRBD1 (6 bases). V was clipped by 4 bases and J by 1 base, with 15 bases between them. The germline gives CDR1 SGHDT, CDR2 YYEEEE. This CDR3 region has 16 residues. The CDR3 spells CASSPGAGGSNQPQHF. The CDR3 coding sequence is TGTGCCAGCAGCCCAGGGGCGGGGGGAAGCAATCAGCCCCAGCATTTT.

The chain is built from TRBV18 and TRBJ1-3; D call uncertain. Germline values: CDR1 KGHSH, CDR2 LQKENI. Trimming removed 4 bases at V and 4 bases at J, with 11 bases between. CDR3 length: 14 residues. The CDR3 DNA sequence: TGTGCCAGCTCACAAGACTCCATAGGAAACACCATATATTTT. Protein product: CASSQDSIGNTIYF. Filled out from reference TRBV18 and TRBJ1-3, the complete variable domain reads NAGVMQNPRHLVRRRGQEARLRCSPMKGHSHVYWYRQLPEEGLKFMVYLQKENIIDESGMPKERFSAEFPKEGPSILRIQQVVRGDSAAYFCASSQDSIGNTIYFGEGSWLTVV.

The chain is built from TRBV13 and TRBJ2-3; 8 bases align to TRBD2. This CDR3 is built from 15 residues. Trimming took 1 base from V and 0 from J; bases not matched to a gene: 0. The germline gives CDR1 PRHDT, CDR2 FYEKMQ (reference sequence). In nucleotides, the CDR3 is TGTGCCAGCAGCTTAGCTAGCGGGAGCACAGATACGCAGTATTTT. It yields the protein CASSLASGSTDTQYF.

V and J are TRBV27 and TRBJ2-7; TRBD2 matches at 11 bases. Germline V gene sequence: CDR1 MNHEY, CDR2 SMNVEV (reference sequence). The J segment lost 3 bases and the V segment lost 3 bases, leaving 7 bases of the junction unmatched. The CDR3 has 16 amino acids. DNA for the CDR3: TGTGCCAGCAGTTTTAGGGTAGCGGGAGGGAGCTACGAGCAGTACTTC. Amino acid sequence: CASSFRVAGGSYEQYF.

The V gene is TRBV5-1, the J gene TRBJ2-2, with a weak D call TRBD2 (5 bases). The length of the CDR3 is 15 residues. Trimming shortened V by 2 bases and J by 5 bases, and 13 bases separated the two germline ends. Per the germline V gene, CDR1 is SGHRS and CDR2 is YFSETQ. In DNA form, the CDR3 reads TGCGCCAGCAGCTTTGAAGGGAGTCGAACCGGGGAGCTGTTTTTT. It yields the protein CASSFEGSRTGELFF.

The chain has TRBV5-1 and TRBJ1-1, with D hard to call. CDR1 is SGHRS, CDR2 YFSETQ, per germline. This CDR3 region has 15 residues. V was shortened by 4 bases and J by 5 bases, with 18 bases between the two germline ends. The CDR3 DNA reads as TGCGCCAGCAGCATAACTGGGCCCTCTGGGACTGAAGCTTTCTTT. Encoded protein: CASSITGPSGTEAFF.

V is TRBV19 and J is TRBJ1-5, with D hard to call. CDR1 is LNHDA and CDR2 is SQIVND in the germline V gene (reference sequence). The V end lost 5 bases, the J end lost 0 bases, and 11 bases lay between the germline ends. CDR3 length: 15 residues. The chain's CDR3 is CASSFSGDSNQPQHF. In nucleotides, the CDR3 is TGTGCCAGTAGTTTCTCTGGGGATAGCAATCAGCCCCAGCATTTT. Based on the CDR3 plus reference TRBV19 and TRBJ1-5, the full variable domain is DGGITQSPKYLFRKEGQNVTLSCEQNLNHDAMYWYRQDPGQGLRLIYYSQIVNDFQKGDIAEGYSVSREKKESFPLTVTSAQKNPTAFYLCASSFSGDSNQPQHFGDGTRLSIL.

This clone has a single count. The genes are TRBV5-4 and TRBJ2-7; D is perhaps TRBD1 (6 bases). The CDR3 contains 15 residues. V lost 0 bases and J lost 1, with 11 bases in between. Per germline, CDR1 SGHNT and CDR2 YYREEE (reference sequence). Written as DNA, the CDR3 is TGTGCCAGCAGCTTGGGGACAGCTACATCCTACGAGCAGTACTTC. As protein: CASSLGTATSYEQYF.

V and J are TRBV5-4 and TRBJ2-3; no firm D call. The CDR3 contains 15 residues. V lost 3 bases, J lost 4 bases, and 15 bases lay in between. Per germline, CDR1 SGHNT and CDR2 YYREEE (reference sequence). The CDR3 DNA follows: TGTGCCAGCAGCTCCGCCGCCGGTGGGTCAGATACGCAGTATTTT. This codes for CASSSAAGGSDTQYF.

The CDR3 DNA is TGTGCCAGCAGTGGCTGGACAGGGGGAACTAATGAAAAACTGTTTTTT. It codes for CASSGWTGGTNEKLFF. The chain recombines TRBV6-1 with TRBJ1-4; 10 nucleotides align to TRBD1. V trimming: 4 bases; J trimming: 1 base; junction bases outside the gene matches: 3. The germline CDR1 and CDR2 sequences are MNHNS and SASEGT. The CDR3 is made up of 16 amino acids.